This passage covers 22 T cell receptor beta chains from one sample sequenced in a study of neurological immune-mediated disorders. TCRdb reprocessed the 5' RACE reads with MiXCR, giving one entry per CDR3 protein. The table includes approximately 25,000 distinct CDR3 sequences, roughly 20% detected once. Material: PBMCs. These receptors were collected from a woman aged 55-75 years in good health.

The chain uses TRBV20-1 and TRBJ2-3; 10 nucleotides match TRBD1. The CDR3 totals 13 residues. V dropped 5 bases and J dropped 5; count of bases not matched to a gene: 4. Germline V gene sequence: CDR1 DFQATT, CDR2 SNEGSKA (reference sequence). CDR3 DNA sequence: TGCAGTGCTCGACAGGGGGCGGGAGATACGCAGTATTTT. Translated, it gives CSARQGAGDTQYF.

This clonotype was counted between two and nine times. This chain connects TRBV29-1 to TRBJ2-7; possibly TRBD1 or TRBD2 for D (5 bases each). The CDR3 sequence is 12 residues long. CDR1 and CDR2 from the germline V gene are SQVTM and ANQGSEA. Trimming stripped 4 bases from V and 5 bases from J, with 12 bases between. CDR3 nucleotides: TGCAGCGTTGTGGGGGTTGGGGACGAGCAGTACTTC. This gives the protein CSVVGVGDEQYF.

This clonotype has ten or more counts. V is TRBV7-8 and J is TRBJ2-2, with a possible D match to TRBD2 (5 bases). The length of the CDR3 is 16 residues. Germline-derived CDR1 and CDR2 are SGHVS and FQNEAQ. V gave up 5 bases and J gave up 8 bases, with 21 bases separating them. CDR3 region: CASSPLERSQRGELFF. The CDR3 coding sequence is TGTGCCAGCAGCCCACTAGAAAGGTCCCAACGAGGGGAGCTGTTTTTT.

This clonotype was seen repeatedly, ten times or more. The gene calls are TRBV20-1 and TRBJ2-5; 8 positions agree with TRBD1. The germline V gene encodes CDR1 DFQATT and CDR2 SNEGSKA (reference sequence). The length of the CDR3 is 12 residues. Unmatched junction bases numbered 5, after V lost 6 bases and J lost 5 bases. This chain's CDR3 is CSALTGGETQYF. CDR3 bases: TGCAGTGCCCTAACAGGGGGGGAGACCCAGTACTTC.

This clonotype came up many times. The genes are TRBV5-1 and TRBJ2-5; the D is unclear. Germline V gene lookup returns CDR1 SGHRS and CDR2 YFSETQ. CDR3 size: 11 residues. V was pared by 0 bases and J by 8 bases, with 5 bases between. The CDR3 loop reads CASSLELTQYF. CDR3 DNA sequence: TGCGCCAGCAGCTTGGAACTTACCCAGTACTTC.

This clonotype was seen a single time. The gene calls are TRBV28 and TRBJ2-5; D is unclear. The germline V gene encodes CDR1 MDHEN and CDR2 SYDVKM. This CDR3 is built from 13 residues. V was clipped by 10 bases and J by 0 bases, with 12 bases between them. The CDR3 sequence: CAIQDGHQETQYF. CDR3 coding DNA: TGTGCCATCCAAGACGGACACCAAGAGACCCAGTACTTC.

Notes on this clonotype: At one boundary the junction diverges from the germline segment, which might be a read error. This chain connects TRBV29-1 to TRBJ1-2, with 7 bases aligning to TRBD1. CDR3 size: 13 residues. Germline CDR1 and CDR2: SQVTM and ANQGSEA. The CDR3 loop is CSDWDRLNYGYSF. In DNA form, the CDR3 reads TGCAGTGACTGGGACAGACTCAACTATGGCTACTCCTTC.

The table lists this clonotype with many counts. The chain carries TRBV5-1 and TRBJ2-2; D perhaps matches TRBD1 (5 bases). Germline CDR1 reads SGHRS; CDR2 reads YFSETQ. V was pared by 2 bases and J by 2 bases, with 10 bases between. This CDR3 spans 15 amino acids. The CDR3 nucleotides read TGCGCCAGCAGCTTATTAGGACACAACACCGGGGAGCTGTTTTTT. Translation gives CASSLLGHNTGELFF.

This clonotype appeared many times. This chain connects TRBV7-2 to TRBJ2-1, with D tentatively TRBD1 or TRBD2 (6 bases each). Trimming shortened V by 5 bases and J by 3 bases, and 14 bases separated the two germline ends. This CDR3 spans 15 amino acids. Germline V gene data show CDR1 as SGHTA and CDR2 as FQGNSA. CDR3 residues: CASSRTGAFYNEQFF. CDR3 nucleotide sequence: TGTGCCAGCAGCCGGACGGGGGCATTCTACAATGAGCAGTTCTTC.

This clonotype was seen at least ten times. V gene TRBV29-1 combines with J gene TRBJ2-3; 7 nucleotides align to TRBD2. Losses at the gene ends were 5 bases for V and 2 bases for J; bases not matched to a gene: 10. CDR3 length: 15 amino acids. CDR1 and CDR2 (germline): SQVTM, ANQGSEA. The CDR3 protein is CSVRWLAANTDTQYF. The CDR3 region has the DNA TGCAGCGTTCGATGGCTAGCGGCAAACACAGATACGCAGTATTTT.

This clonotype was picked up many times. CDR3 protein: CASSLQGSDGYTF. The CDR3, as DNA: TGTGCCAGCAGCCTACAGGGGAGCGATGGCTACACCTTC. V gene TRBV7-3 combines with J gene TRBJ1-2, with TRBD1 matching over 7 bases. The CDR3 loop spans 13 amino acids. CDR1 is SGHTA and CDR2 is FQGTGA in the germline V gene. V shed 5 bases, J shed 6 bases, and the junction held 6 bases outside the gene matches. Looking up the rest from reference TRBV7-3 and TRBJ1-2 gives the full variable domain: GAGVSQTPSNKVTEKGKYVELRCDPISGHTALYWYRQSLGQGPEFLIYFQGTGAADDSGLPNDRFFAVRPEGSVSTLKIQRTERGDSAVYLCASSLQGSDGYTFGSGTRLTVV.

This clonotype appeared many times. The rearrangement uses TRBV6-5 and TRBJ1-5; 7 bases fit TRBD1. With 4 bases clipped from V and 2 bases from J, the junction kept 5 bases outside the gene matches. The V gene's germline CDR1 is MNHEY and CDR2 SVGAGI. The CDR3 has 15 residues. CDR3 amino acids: CASSSYRGGNQPQHF. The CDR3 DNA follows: TGTGCCAGCAGTTCCTACAGGGGAGGCAATCAGCCCCAGCATTTT.

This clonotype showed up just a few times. The CDR3 DNA reads TGTGCCACCAGTGCTGGAGGACAGGGTCGCTTTCACGACGAGCAGTACTTC. Amino acids: CATSAGGQGRFHDEQYF. The chain recombines TRBV24-1 with TRBJ2-7, with 8 bases matching TRBD1. Germline CDR1 and CDR2: KGHDR and SFDVKD. This CDR3 has 17 residues. V was pared by 5 bases and J by 5 bases, with 16 bases of the junction left unmatched.

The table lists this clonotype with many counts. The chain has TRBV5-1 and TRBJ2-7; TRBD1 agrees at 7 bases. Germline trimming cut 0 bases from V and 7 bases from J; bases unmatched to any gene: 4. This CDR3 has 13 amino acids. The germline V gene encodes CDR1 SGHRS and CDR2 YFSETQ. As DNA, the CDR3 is TGCGCCAGCAGCTTGGGACAGGGTGGTGAGCAGTACTTC. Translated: CASSLGQGGEQYF.

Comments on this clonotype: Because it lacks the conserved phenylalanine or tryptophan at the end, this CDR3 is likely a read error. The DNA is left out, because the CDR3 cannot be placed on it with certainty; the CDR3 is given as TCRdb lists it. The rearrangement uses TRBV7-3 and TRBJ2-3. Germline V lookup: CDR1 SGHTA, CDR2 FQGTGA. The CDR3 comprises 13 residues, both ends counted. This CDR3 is CASSFVDWDTKYL.

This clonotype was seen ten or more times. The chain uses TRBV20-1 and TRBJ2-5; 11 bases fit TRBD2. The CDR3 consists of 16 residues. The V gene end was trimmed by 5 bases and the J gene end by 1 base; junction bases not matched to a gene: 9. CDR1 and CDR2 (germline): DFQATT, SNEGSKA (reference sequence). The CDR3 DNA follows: TGCAGTGCTGTCGGGGGACTAGCGGAACTCCAAGAGACCCAGTACTTC. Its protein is CSAVGGLAELQETQYF.

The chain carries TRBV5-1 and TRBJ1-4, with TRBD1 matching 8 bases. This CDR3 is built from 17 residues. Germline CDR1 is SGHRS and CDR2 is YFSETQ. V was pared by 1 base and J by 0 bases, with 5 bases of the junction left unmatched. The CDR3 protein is CASSLPGQGTTNEKLFF. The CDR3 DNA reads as TGCGCCAGCAGCTTGCCTGGACAGGGCACAACTAATGAAAAACTGTTTTTT.

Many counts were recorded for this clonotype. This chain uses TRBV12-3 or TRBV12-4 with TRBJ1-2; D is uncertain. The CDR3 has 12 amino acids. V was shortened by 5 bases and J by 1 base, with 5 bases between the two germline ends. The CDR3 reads CASSLGNYGYTF. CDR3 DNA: TGTGCCAGCAGTCTTGGTAACTATGGCTACACCTTC.

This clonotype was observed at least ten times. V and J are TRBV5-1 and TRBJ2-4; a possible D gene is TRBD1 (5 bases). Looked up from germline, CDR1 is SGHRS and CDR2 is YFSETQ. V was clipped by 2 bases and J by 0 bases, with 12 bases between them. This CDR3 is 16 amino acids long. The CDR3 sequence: CASSFCRELAKNIQYF. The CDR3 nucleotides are TGCGCCAGCAGCTTCTGCAGGGAACTAGCCAAAAACATTCAGTACTTC.

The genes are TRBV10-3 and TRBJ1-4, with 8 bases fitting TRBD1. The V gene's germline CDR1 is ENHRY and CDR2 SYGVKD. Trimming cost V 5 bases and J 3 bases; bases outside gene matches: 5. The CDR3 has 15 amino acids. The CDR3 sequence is CAISHGQGANEKLFF. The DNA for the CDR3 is TGTGCCATCAGTCACGGACAGGGCGCTAATGAAAAACTGTTTTTT.

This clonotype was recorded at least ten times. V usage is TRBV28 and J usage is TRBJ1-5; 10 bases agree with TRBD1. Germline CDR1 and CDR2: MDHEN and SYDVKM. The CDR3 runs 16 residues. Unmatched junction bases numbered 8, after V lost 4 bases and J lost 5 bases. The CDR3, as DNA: TGTGCCAGCAGTTCACCGGGACAGGGGATGCATCAGCCCCAGCATTTT. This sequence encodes CASSSPGQGMHQPQHF. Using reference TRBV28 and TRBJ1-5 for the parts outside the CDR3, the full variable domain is DVKVTQSSRYLVKRTGEKVFLECVQDMDHENMFWYRQDPGLGLRLIYFSYDVKMKEKGDIPEGYSVSREKKERFSLILESASTNQTSMYLCASSSPGQGMHQPQHFGDGTRLSIL.

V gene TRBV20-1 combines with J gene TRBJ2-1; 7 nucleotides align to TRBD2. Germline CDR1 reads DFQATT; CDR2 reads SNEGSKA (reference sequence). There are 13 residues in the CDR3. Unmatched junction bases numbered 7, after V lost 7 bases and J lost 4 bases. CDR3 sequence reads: CSVSGEGYNEQFF. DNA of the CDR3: TGCAGTGTGAGCGGGGAAGGGTACAATGAGCAGTTCTTC.